This TCR beta chain was retrieved from a study of blood T cell repertoires in COVID-19. For the study at large: COVID-19 samples, acute and convalescent, were from the United States, Italy and Spain.

Germline lookup yields CDR1 MNHEY and CDR2 SMNVEV (reference sequence). The trim removed 5 bases at V and 3 bases at J, leaving 13 bases unmatched. CDR3 length: 16 amino acids. In the original processing: Nucleated cell number was recorded as an estimate derived from reference gene primer amplification. Sequenced by immunoSEQ multiplex PCR; TCRdb stores in-frame clones only, minus some. The DNA gave D and trimming, while V, J and clone size come from that table. Here the sample spans around 230,000 clones, about 85% being singletons. This TCR came from a man aged 35 to 55 with acute or convalescent COVID-19. The sample was peripheral blood. The rearrangement uses TRBV27 and TRBJ2-7; TRBD1 agrees at 7 bases. CDR3: CASSPRTGLEGYEQYF. The CDR3 nucleotides read TGTGCCAGCAGTCCGAGGACAGGACTTGAGGGCTACGAGCAGTACTTC.